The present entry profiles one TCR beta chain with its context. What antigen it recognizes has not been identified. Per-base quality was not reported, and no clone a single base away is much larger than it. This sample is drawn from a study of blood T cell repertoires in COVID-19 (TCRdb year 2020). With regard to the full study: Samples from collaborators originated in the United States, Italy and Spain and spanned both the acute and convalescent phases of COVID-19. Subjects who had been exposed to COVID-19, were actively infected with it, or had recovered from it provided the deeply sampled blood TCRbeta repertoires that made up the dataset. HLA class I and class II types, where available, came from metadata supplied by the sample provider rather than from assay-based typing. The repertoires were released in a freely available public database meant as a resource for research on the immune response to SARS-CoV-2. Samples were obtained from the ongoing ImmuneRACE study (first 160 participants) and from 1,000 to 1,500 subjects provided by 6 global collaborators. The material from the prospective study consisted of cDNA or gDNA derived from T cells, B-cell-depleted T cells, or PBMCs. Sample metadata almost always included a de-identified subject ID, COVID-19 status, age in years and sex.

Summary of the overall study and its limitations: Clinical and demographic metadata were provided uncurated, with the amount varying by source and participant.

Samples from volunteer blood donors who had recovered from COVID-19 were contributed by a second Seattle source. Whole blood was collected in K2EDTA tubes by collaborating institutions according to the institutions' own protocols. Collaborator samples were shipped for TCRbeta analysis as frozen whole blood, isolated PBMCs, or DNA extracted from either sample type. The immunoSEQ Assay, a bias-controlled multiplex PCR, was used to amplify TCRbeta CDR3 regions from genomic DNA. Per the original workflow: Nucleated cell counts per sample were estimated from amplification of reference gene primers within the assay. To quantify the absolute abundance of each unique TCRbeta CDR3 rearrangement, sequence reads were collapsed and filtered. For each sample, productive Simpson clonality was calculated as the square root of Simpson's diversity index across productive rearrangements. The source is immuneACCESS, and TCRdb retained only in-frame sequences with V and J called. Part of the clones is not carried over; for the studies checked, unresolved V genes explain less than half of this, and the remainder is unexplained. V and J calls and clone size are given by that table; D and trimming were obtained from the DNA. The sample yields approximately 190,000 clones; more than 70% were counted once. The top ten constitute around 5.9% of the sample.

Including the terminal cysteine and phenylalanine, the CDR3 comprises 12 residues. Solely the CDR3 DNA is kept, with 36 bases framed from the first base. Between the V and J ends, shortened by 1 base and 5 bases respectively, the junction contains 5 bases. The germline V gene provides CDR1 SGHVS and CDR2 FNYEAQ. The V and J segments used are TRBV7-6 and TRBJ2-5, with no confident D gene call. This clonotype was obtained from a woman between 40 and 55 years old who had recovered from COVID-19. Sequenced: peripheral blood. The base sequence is TGTGCCAGCAGCTTAGTCCTGGAGACCCAGTACTTC. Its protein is CASSLVLETQYF.